This T cell receptor (beta chain) was identified during a study of cytomegalovirus exposure and HLA in healthy donors. Study results and caveats: Rates of TCR association differed by HLA locus in a later analysis, with DRB1 highest and HLA-C lowest. TCR beta sequences numbering under 20,000 were associated with HLA alleles at 0.05 false discovery rate in a later analysis.

Remarks on this clone: The antigen is not known.

With 60 Vbeta and 13 Jbeta primers, the PCR was carried out. Original handling: In a later analysis, of roughly 83 million unique beta chains, roughly 11 million appeared in at least two donors. Sequenced by immunoSEQ multiplex PCR; TCRdb stores in-frame clones only, minus some. The DNA was the basis for D and trimming; V, J and clone size are from that table. Here the sample spans about 150,000 clones, 65% to 90% being singletons. V lost 0 bases and J lost 0, with 17 bases in between. Germline assignment: CDR1 SGHVS and CDR2 FNYEAQ. This CDR3 is 18 amino acids long. The chain recombines TRBV7-6 with TRBJ1-1, with a tentative D call TRBD1 (6 bases). This receptor was obtained from a woman aged 45-65 years in good health and CMV-seropositive. The specimen was PBMCs. DNA for the CDR3: TGTGCCAGCAGCTTAGCACCTCTTACAGGGACCATGAACACTGAAGCTTTCTTT. Translated, it gives CASSLAPLTGTMNTEAFF.